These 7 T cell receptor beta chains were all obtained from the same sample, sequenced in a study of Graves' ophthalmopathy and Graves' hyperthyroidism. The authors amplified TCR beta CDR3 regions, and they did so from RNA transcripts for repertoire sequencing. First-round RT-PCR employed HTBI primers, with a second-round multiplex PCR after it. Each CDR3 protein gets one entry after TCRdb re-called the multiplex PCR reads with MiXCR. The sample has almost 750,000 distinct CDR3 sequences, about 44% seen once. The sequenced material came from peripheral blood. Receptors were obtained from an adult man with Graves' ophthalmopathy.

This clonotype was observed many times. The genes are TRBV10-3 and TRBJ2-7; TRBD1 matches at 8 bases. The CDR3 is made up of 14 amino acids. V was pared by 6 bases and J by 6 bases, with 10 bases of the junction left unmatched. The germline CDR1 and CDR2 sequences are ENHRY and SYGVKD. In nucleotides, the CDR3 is TGTGCCATCAGCCCGACAGGGGCGCTTATCGAGCAGTACTTC. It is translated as CAISPTGALIEQYF.

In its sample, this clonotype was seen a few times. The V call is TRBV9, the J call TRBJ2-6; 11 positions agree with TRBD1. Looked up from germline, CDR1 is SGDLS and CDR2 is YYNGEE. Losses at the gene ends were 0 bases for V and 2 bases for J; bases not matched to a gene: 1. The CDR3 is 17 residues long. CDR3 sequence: CASSVGTGGAGANVLTF. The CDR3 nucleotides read TGTGCCAGCAGCGTAGGGACAGGGGGCGCTGGGGCCAACGTCCTGACTTTC.

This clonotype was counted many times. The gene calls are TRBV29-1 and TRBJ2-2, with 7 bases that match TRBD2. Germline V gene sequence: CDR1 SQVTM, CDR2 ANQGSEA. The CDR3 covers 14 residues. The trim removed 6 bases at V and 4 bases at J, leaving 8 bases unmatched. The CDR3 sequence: CSVELGEGTGELFF. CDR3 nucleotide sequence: TGCAGCGTCGAACTCGGGGAGGGCACCGGGGAGCTGTTTTTT.

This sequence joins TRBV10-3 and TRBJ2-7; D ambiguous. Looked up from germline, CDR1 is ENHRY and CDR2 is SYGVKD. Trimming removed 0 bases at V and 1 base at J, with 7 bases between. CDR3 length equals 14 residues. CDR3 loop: CAISESTYSYEQYF. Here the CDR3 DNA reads TGTGCCATCAGTGAGTCTACGTATTCCTACGAGCAGTACTTC.

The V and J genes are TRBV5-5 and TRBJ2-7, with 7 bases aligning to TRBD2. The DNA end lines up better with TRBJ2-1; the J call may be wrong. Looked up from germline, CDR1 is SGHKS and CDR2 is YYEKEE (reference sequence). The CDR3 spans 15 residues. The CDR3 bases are TGTGCCAGCAGCCTTGTAGCGGGCTCCTACAATGAGCAGTTCTTC. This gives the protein CASSLVAGSYNEQFF.

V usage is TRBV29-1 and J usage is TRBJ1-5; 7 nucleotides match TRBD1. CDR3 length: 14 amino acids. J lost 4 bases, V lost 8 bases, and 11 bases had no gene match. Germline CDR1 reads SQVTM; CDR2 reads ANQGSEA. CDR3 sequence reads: CSLAVTGENQPQHF. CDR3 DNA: TGCAGCTTAGCGGTCACAGGGGAAAATCAGCCCCAGCATTTT.

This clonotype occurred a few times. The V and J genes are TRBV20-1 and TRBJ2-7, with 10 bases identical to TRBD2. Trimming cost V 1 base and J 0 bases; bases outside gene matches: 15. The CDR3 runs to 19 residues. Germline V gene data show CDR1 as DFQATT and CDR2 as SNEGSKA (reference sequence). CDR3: CSARGFIVGTSASSYEQYF. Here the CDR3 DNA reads TGCAGTGCTAGAGGTTTTATTGTTGGGACTAGCGCTAGCTCCTACGAGCAGTACTTC.